This T cell receptor beta chain was obtained from a study of radiation and T cells in renal cell carcinoma. Whole-study context: Nephrectomy followed 15 Gy stereotactic body radiation by 4 weeks.

Concerning this clone: What it binds is unknown.

The sample's time point: baseline pretreatment blood. Treatment defined: 15 Gy SBRT to primary tumor, nephrectomy 4 weeks later. Radiation-treated patients gave blood at baseline, week 2 and week 4. The tumor was a clear cell renal cell carcinoma. The V gene's germline CDR1 is LNHDA and CDR2 SQIVND (reference sequence). The trim removed 3 bases at V and 5 bases at J, leaving 4 bases unmatched. The CDR3 is 15 amino acids. Clones were read by immunoSEQ multiplex PCR, and TCRdb kept only the in-frame ones, dropping some. There are approximately 150,000 clones in the sample; around 90% occur only once, and roughly 4% lies in the top ten. Study results and caveats: In blood, top tumor clones expanded by 2 weeks, shrinking by 4.

The receptor's source is a woman in her sixties or seventies with renal cell carcinoma. This chain joins TRBV19 and TRBJ2-1; 10 bases fit TRBD2. Material: blood, obtained from a patient whose treatment included radiotherapy and nephrectomy. The CDR3 spells CASSMVGLADNEQFF. The CDR3 DNA reads as TGTGCCAGTAGTATGGTAGGACTAGCGGACAATGAGCAGTTCTTC.